This T cell receptor (beta chain) is drawn from a study of cytomegalovirus exposure and HLA in healthy donors. Sequenced by immunoSEQ multiplex PCR; TCRdb stores in-frame clones only, minus some. The sample yields approximately 230,000 clones, roughly 90% seen once. J lost 11 bases, V lost 0 bases, and 9 bases had no gene match. CDR3 length equals 15 residues. CDR1 is MNHEY and CDR2 is SVGAGI in the germline V gene. Study-wide points: It was reported that the classifier diagnosed cytomegalovirus status with high specificity and sensitivity in both the original and validation cohorts.

A word on this clone: Its antigen is not identified.

Sequencing was done on a sample of PBMCs. This TCR was sampled from a man aged 18-30 years in good health and CMV-seropositive. The V and J genes are TRBV6-5 and TRBJ2-3, with 9 bases aligning to TRBD1. CDR3 sequence reads: CASSYSDRGPDVQYF. The CDR3 nucleotides read TGTGCCAGCAGTTACTCGGACAGGGGTCCTGATGTGCAGTATTTT.